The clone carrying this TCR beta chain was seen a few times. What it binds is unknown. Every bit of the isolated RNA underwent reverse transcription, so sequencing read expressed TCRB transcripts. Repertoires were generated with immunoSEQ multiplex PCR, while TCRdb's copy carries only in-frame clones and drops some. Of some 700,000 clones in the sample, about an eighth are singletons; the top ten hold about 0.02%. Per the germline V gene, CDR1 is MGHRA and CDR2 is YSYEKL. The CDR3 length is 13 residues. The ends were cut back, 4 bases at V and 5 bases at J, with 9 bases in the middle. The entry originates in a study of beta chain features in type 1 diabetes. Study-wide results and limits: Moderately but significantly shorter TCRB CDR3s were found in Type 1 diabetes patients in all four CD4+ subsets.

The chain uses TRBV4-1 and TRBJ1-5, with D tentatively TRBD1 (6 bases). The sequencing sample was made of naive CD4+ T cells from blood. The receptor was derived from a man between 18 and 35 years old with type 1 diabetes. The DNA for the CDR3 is TGCGCCAGCAGCCTCCCAGGGGATCAGCCCCAGCATTTT. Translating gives CASSLPGDQPQHF.